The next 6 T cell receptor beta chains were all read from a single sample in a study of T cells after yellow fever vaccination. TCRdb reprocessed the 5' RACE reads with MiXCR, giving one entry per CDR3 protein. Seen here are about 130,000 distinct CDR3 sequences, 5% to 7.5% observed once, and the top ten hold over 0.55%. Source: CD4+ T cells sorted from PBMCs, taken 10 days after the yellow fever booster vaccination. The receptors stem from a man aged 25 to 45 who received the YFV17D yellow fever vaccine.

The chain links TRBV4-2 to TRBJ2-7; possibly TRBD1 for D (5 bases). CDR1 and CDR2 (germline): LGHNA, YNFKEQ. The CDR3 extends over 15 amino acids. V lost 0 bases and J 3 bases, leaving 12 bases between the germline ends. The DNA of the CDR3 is TGTGCCAGCAGCCAAGAGCACGGACAAGGCTACGAGCAGTACTTC. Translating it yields CASSQEHGQGYEQYF.

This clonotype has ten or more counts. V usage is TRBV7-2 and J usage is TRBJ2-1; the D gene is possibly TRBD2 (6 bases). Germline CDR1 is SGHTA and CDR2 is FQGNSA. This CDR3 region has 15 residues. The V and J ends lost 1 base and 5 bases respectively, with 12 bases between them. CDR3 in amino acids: CASSLGGLANNEQFF. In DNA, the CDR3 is TGTGCCAGCAGCTTAGGAGGCCTAGCGAACAATGAGCAGTTCTTC. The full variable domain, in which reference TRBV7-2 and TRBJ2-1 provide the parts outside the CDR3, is GAGVSQSPSNKVTEKGKDVELRCDPISGHTALYWYRQSLGQGLEFLIYFQGNSAPDKSGLPSDRFSAERTGGSVSTLTIQRTQQEDSAVYLCASSLGGLANNEQFFGPGTRLTVL.

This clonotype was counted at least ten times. Here the CDR3 reads CASSFRLAHEQYF. DNA for the CDR3: TGCGCCAGCAGCTTCAGACTAGCCCACGAGCAGTACTTC. The chain is built from TRBV5-1 and TRBJ2-7, with 7 bases fitting TRBD2. Germline CDR1 and CDR2: SGHRS and YFSETQ. The CDR3 extends over 13 amino acids. With V trimmed by 2 bases and J by 5 bases, 4 bases remained unmatched. Combining the CDR3 with reference TRBV5-1 and TRBJ2-7 gives the whole variable domain KAGVTQTPRYLIKTRGQQVTLSCSPISGHRSVSWYQQTPGQGLQFLFEYFSETQRNKGNFPGRFSGRQFSNSRSEMNVSTLELGDSALYLCASSFRLAHEQYFGPGTRLTVT.

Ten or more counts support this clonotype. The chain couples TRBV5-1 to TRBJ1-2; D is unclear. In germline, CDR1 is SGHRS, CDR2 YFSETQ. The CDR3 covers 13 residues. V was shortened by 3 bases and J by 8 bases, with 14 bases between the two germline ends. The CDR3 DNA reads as TGCGCCAGCAGCTCCCCTCCTTTGGGGGGCTACACCTTC. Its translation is CASSSPPLGGYTF. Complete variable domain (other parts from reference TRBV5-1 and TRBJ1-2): KAGVTQTPRYLIKTRGQQVTLSCSPISGHRSVSWYQQTPGQGLQFLFEYFSETQRNKGNFPGRFSGRQFSNSRSEMNVSTLELGDSALYLCASSSPPLGGYTFGSGTRLTVV.

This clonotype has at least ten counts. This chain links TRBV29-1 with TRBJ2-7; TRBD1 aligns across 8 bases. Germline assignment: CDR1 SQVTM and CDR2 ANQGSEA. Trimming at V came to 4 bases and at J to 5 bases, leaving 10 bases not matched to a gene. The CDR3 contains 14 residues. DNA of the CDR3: TGCAGCGTTGTTCCCCAGGGGGCAATTGACGAGCAGTACTTC. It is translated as CSVVPQGAIDEQYF.

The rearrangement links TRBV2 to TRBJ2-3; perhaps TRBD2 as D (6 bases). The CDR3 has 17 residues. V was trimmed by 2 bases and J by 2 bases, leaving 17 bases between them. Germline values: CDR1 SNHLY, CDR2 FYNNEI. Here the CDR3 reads CASSESGSGDSTDTQYF. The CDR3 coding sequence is TGTGCCAGCAGTGAAAGTGGCTCGGGGGATTCCACAGATACGCAGTATTTT.